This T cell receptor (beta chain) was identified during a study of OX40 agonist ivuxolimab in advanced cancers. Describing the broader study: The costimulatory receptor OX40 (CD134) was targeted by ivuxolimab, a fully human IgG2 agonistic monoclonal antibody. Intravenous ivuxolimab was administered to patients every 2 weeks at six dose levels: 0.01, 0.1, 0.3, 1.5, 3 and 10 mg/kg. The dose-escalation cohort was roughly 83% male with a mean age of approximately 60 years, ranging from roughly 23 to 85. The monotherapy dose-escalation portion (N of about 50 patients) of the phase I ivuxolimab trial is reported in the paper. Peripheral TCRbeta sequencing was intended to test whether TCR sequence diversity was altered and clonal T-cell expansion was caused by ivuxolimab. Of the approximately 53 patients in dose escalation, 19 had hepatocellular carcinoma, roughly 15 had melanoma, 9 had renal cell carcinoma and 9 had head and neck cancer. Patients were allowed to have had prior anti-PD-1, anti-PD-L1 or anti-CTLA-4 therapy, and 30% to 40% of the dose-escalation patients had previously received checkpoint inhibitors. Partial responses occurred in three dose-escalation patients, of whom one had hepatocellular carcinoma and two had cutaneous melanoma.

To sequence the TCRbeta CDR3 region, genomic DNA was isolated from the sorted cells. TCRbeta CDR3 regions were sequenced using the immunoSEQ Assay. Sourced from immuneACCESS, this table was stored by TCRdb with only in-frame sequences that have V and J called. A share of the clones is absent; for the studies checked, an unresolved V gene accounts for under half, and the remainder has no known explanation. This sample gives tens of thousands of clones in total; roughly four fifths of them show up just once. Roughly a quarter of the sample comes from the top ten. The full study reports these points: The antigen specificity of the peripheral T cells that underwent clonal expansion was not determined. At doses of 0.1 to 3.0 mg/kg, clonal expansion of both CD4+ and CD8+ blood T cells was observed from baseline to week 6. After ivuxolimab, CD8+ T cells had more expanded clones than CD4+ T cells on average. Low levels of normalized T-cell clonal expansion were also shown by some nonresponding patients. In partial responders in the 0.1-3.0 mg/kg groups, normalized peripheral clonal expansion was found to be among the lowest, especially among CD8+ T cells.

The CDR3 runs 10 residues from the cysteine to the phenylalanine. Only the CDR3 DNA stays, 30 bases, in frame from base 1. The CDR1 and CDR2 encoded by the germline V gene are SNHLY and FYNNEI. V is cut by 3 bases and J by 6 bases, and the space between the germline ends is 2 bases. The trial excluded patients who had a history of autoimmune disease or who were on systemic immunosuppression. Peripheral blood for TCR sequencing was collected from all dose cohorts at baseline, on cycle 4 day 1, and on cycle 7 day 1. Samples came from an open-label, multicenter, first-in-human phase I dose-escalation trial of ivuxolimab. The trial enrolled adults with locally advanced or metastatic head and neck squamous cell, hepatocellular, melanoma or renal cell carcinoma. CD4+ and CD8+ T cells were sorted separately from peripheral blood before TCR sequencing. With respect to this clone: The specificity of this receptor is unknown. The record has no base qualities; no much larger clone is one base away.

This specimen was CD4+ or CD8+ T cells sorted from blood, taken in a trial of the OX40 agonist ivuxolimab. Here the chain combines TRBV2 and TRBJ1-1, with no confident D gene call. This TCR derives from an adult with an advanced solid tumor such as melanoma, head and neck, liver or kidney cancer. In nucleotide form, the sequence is TGTGCCAGCAGTGATTCTGAAGCTTTCTTT. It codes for CASSDSEAFF. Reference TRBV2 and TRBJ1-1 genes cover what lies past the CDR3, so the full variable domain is EPEVTQTPSHQVTQMGQEVILRCVPISNHLYFYWYRQILGQKVEFLVSFYNNEISEKSEIFDDQFSVERPDGSNFTLKIRSTKLEDSAMYFCASSDSEAFFGQGTRLTVV.